These 2 T cell receptor beta chains were sequenced from one sample in a study of T cell responses to AZD1222 COVID-19 vaccine. Profiled with immunoSEQ multiplex PCR; TCRdb holds only in-frame clones, not every one. The sample has some 110,000 clones, more than 80% seen once. This specimen consisted of peripheral blood, obtained on day 0 of AZD1222 vaccination. Receptors originate from an adult in good health.

This chain links TRBV11-3 with TRBJ1-1; D unclear. Trimming left V 2 bases short and J 1 base short, with 5 bases between. Germline V gene data show CDR1 as SGHNT and CDR2 as YENEEA. The CDR3 runs to 13 residues. CDR3 region: CASSLRRNTEAFF. The CDR3, as DNA: TGTGCCAGCAGCTTACGGCGGAACACTGAAGCTTTCTTT.

V and J are TRBV29-1 and TRBJ1-1; D is perhaps TRBD1 (5 bases). V lost 1 base to trimming and J lost 6 bases, with 12 bases between them. The CDR3 length is 13 residues. The germline V gene has CDR1 SQVTM and CDR2 ANQGSEA. CDR3 residues: CSVEGYWGAEAFF. The DNA for the CDR3 is TGCAGCGTTGAAGGATACTGGGGGGCTGAAGCTTTCTTT. Supplemented by reference TRBV29-1 and TRBJ1-1, the full variable domain reads SAVISQKPSRDICQRGTSLTIQCQVDSQVTMMFWYRQQPGQSLTLIATANQGSEATYESGFVIDKFPISRPNLTFSTLTVSNMSPEDSSIYLCSVEGYWGAEAFFGQGTRLTVV.